These 10 T cell receptor beta chains were all obtained from the same sample, sequenced in a study of monozygotic twins with inflammatory bowel disease. TCRdb re-called the 5' RACE reads and shows each CDR3 protein once, DNA omitted. Its listing shows a few hundred thousand distinct CDR3 sequences. The specimen was blood. The receptor source for this set is a human donor with ulcerative colitis or Crohn's disease, or a healthy co-twin of an affected twin (not recorded which).

The chain employs TRBV11-3 and TRBJ2-1. Germline lookup yields CDR1 SGHNT and CDR2 YENEEA. The CDR3 spans 15 residues. The CDR3 sequence is CASSLGWPSANEQFF.

The genes are TRBV7-8 and TRBJ2-7; TCRdb's D call of TRBD2 is untestable without DNA. This CDR3 is built from 14 residues. The germline V gene has CDR1 SGHVS and CDR2 FQNEAQ. The CDR3 spells CASRLTARAYEQYF. Complete variable domain (other parts from reference TRBV7-8 and TRBJ2-7): GAGVSQSPRYKVAKRGQDVALRCDPISGHVSLFWYQQALGQGPEFLTYFQNEAQLDKSGLPSDRFFAERPEGSVSTLKIQRTQQEDSAVYLCASRLTARAYEQYFGPGTRLTVT.

The chain has TRBV18 and TRBJ2-7. The CDR3 loop spans 15 amino acids. Germline CDR1 is KGHSH and CDR2 is LQKENI. CDR3 protein: CASSPPEGVVYEQYF.

The chain links TRBV7-3 to TRBJ1-2; checking the TCRdb D call of TRBD1 is not possible without DNA. The CDR3 covers 17 residues. The V gene's germline CDR1 is SGHTA and CDR2 FQGTGA. This CDR3 reads CASSLNGRGAMVYGYTF.

The chain couples TRBV19 to TRBJ2-6; lacking DNA, the TRBD1 call made by TCRdb goes unchecked. There are 18 residues in the CDR3. Germline-derived CDR1 and CDR2 are LNHDA and SQIVND (reference sequence). The CDR3 loop is CASSVWRGGDSGANVLTF.

The chain links TRBV7-9 to TRBJ2-7; TCRdb calls TRBD1, which cannot be checked without DNA. Germline V gives CDR1 SEHNR, CDR2 FQNEAQ (reference sequence). The CDR3 is made up of 13 amino acids. The chain's CDR3 is CASSSPDSYEQYF.

This rearrangement joins TRBV4-2 to TRBJ1-4; TCRdb picks TRBD1, but there is no DNA to check that call. CDR1 and CDR2 (germline): LGHNA, YNFKEQ. This CDR3 region has 14 residues. CDR3 protein: CASSQVQGQEKLFF.

V and J are TRBV28 and TRBJ2-7; TCRdb names TRBD1, which stays unverified in the absence of DNA. Germline V gene data show CDR1 as MDHEN and CDR2 as SYDVKM. The CDR3 consists of 16 residues. CDR3 amino acids: CASSLWGQGHSYEQYF. Based on the CDR3 plus reference TRBV28 and TRBJ2-7, the full variable domain is DVKVTQSSRYLVKRTGEKVFLECVQDMDHENMFWYRQDPGLGLRLIYFSYDVKMKEKGDIPEGYSVSREKKERFSLILESASTNQTSMYLCASSLWGQGHSYEQYFGPGTRLTVT.

The CDR3 sequence is CASSVGQGYEQFF. The rearrangement links TRBV3-1 to TRBJ2-1; as DNA is missing, the TRBD1 call by TCRdb cannot be tested. The CDR3 length is 13 residues. Germline V gene sequence: CDR1 LGHDT, CDR2 YNNKEL (reference sequence).

The rearrangement uses TRBV20-1 and TRBJ2-3; without DNA, the TCRdb call of TRBD1 cannot be checked. Germline V gene sequence: CDR1 DFQATT, CDR2 SNEGSKA (reference sequence). This CDR3 spans 12 amino acids. CDR3 sequence reads: CSARGGADTQYF.